A selection of T cell receptor beta chains follows, all from one sample in a study of blood T cell repertoires in COVID-19. Sequenced by immunoSEQ multiplex PCR; TCRdb stores in-frame clones only, minus some. The sample includes tens of thousands of clones, 80% to 95% seen only once; the top ten take around 4.6%. Input material: peripheral blood. These receptors came from a man aged 45-65 years with active COVID-19. Each CDR3 is given with its conserved first and last residue. D genes are given only for firm matches. Size values are once, few and many counts, or a class for expanded clones, and some rows have none.

>TRBV27|NA|TRBD2|TRBJ2-7
TGTGCCAGCATGTACAGCGGGGGCTACGAGCAGTACTTC
CASMYSGGYEQYF
>TRBV6-2/TRBV6-3|once|TRBD1|TRBJ2-1
TGTGCCAGCAGTTTACAGGGGGCGGCAAATGAGCAGTTCTTC
CASSLQGAANEQFF
>TRBV19|NA|NA|TRBJ1-4
TGTGCCAGTAGTCACCTGGGGCAGCCTAATGAAAAACTGTTTTTT
CASSHLGQPNEKLFF
>TRBV4-2|NA|TRBD1|TRBJ1-3
TGTGCCAGCAGCCAACGGTCTGCGGGACAGGGAACAGGAAACACCATATATTTT
CASSQRSAGQGTGNTIYF
>TRBV5-8|once|NA|TRBJ2-3
TGTGCCAGCAGCCAAGGGACACTCAGTCAAGATACGCAGTATTTT
CASSQGTLSQDTQYF
>TRBV4-1|NA|NA|TRBJ2-7
TGCGCCAGCAGCCATGCTAGCAGCTCCTACGAGCAGTACTTC
CASSHASSSYEQYF
>TRBV5-1|NA|NA|TRBJ2-1
TGCGCCAGCAGCCTCACCCCGCTAGGGGGGGTCTCCTACAATGAGCAGTTCTTC
CASSLTPLGGVSYNEQFF
>TRBV4-2|NA|TRBD2|TRBJ2-3
TGTGCCAGCAGCCAAGCCGGACTAGCGGGGGTAAAAAATACGCAGTATTTT
CASSQAGLAGVKNTQYF
>TRBV28|NA|NA|TRBJ2-1
TGTGCCAGCAGTTTAGGGGGCCGGGGCCTTCGCAATGAGCAGTTCTTC
CASSLGGRGLRNEQFF
>TRBV29-1|NA|TRBD1|TRBJ2-3
TGCAGCGAGATTCGGACAGGGCTTACAGATACGCAGTATTTT
CSEIRTGLTDTQYF
>TRBV7-2|NA|NA|TRBJ2-2
TGTGCCAGCAGCGTTGACAGTGCCTCGAACACCGGGGAGCTGTTTTTT
CASSVDSASNTGELFF
>TRBV28|NA|NA|TRBJ1-2
TGTGCCAGCAGTTTGGCAGATACTAACTATGGCTACACCTTC
CASSLADTNYGYTF
>TRBV4-1|NA|TRBD1|TRBJ1-2
TGCGCCAGCAGACACGAGGGGGCGGGCTACACCTTC
CASRHEGAGYTF
>TRBV5-1|NA|NA|TRBJ2-5
TGCGCCAGCACACCAGGACAGCCCCAAGAGACCCAGTACTTC
CASTPGQPQETQYF
>TRBV5-1|NA|NA|TRBJ2-7
TGCGCCAGCAGCTTGGTGTCCAGGGGGGTAGGTTCCTACGAGCAGTACTTC
CASSLVSRGVGSYEQYF
>TRBV3-1/TRBV3-2|once|TRBD1|TRBJ1-6
TGTGCCAGCAGCAGGGACAGGGAGGTTTTCTATAATTCACCCCTCCACTTT
CASSRDREVFYNSPLHF
>TRBV5-1|NA|NA|TRBJ2-2
TGCGCCAGCAGCTTGAATCTAGTGGACACCGGGGAGCTGTTTTTT
CASSLNLVDTGELFF
>TRBV5-1|NA|TRBD1|TRBJ2-2
TGCGCCAGCAGCCGCGGCCCACAGGGGGCAAGTACCGGGGAGCTGTTTTTT
CASSRGPQGASTGELFF
>TRBV28|NA|NA|TRBJ1-1
TGTGCCAGCAGCGGCCCGGGTCAGAACACTGAAGCTTTCTTT
CASSGPGQNTEAFF
>TRBV7-2|NA|NA|TRBJ2-1
TGTGCCAGCAGTACCCTCGGGAGCTCCTACAATGAGCAGTTCTTC
CASSTLGSSYNEQFF
>TRBV5-4|NA|NA|TRBJ2-5
TGTGCCAGCAGCTTGGCCTATACAGGTCCAGAGACCCAGTACTTC
CASSLAYTGPETQYF
>TRBV7-2|NA|TRBD2|TRBJ2-7
TGTGCCAGCAGCTGGACTAGCGGCATCTCCTACGAGCAGTACTTC
CASSWTSGISYEQYF
>TRBV10-3|NA|TRBD2|TRBJ2-3
TGTGCCATCAGGCCGGGACTAGCGGGCACAGATACGCAGTATTTT
CAIRPGLAGTDTQYF
>TRBV9|NA|TRBD1|TRBJ2-3
TGTGCCAGCAGCGGAGGGGGGACAGGCATCACAGATACGCAGTATTTT
CASSGGGTGITDTQYF
>TRBV19|NA|TRBD1|TRBJ1-5
TGTGCCAGTAGTATAACAGGGGACAATCAGCCCCAGCATTTT
CASSITGDNQPQHF
>TRBV19|NA|NA|TRBJ1-6
TGTGCCAGTAGTATTCAGGCTGTAAGTTCACCCCTCCACTTT
CASSIQAVSSPLHF
>TRBV11-3|NA|NA|TRBJ2-1
TGTGCCAGCAGCTTAGTAGCAGGGGCTCCTTACAATGAGCAGTTCTTC
CASSLVAGAPYNEQFF
>TRBV18|NA|NA|TRBJ1-4
TGTGCCAGCTCACCACGGGAAGGGAGGGAAAAACTGTTTTTT
CASSPREGREKLFF
>TRBV9|NA|TRBD2|TRBJ2-3
TGTGCCAGCAGCGTAGCCCAGCGGGGGGCCACAGATACGCAGTATTTT
CASSVAQRGATDTQYF
>TRBV28|NA|NA|TRBJ2-7
TGTGCCAGCTCGGAAGGGGGTTCCTACGAGCAGTACTTC
CASSEGGSYEQYF
>TRBV7-9|NA|TRBD1|TRBJ2-7
TGTGCCAGCAGCCGATTGGGACAGGGTTTTTACGAGCAGTACTTC
CASSRLGQGFYEQYF
>TRBV28|NA|NA|TRBJ1-2
TGTGCCAGCAGGGGGCAGGGGAACTATGGCTACACCTTC
CASRGQGNYGYTF